What follows are 13 T cell receptor beta chains derived from one specimen sequenced in a study of technical replicates of blood from several donors. Clones were read by immunoSEQ multiplex PCR, and TCRdb kept only the in-frame ones, dropping some. In the table there are roughly 76,000 clones, 80% to 90% of which are singletons. Sequenced sample: PBMCs. These TCRs come from a human donor in good health. Some clones in this sample may be carry-over from other donors' samples.

J is TRBJ1-1 and V is TRBV30; D is undetermined. V was cut by 2 bases and J by 4 bases, with 11 bases left in between. Germline V gene lookup returns CDR1 GTSNPN and CDR2 SVGIG (reference sequence). This CDR3 has 13 residues. The DNA of the CDR3 is TGTGCCTGGAGTCCCCGGGTGGGCACTGAAGCTTTCTTT. Amino acid sequence: CAWSPRVGTEAFF. The full variable domain, rest sourced from reference TRBV30 and TRBJ1-1, is SQTIHQWPATLVQPVGSPLSLECTVEGTSNPNLYWYRQAAGRGLQLLFYSVGIGQISSEVPQNLSASRPQDRQFILSSKKLLLSDSGFYLCAWSPRVGTEAFFGQGTRLTVV.

The chain recombines TRBV7-3 with TRBJ2-2; D is possibly TRBD2 (5 bases). Trimming cost V 5 bases and J 7 bases, with 20 bases left between them. The CDR3 runs to 16 residues. CDR1 is SGHTA, CDR2 FQGTGA, per germline. CDR3 DNA sequence: TGTGCCAGCAGCGGCGGGCCGCCGCGTGGGAACGGGGAGCTGTTTTTT. Translation gives CASSGGPPRGNGELFF.

The chain carries TRBV20-1 and TRBJ2-5; possibly TRBD2 for D (5 bases). The CDR3 is 9 residues long. Per the germline V gene, CDR1 is DFQATT and CDR2 is SNEGSKA (reference sequence). Trimming took off 7 bases at V and 7 bases at J, with 7 bases between the two ends. The DNA for the CDR3 is TGCAGTGTTGGAGGGACCCAGTACTTC. Translation gives CSVGGTQYF.

This chain links TRBV10-3 with TRBJ2-7; possible D gene TRBD1, 6 bases. The CDR3 runs 15 residues. Trimming shortened V by 8 bases and J by 1 base, and 18 bases separated the two germline ends. Germline V CDR1 and CDR2: ENHRY, SYGVKD. CDR3 nucleotide sequence: TGTGCCATCGCTCCCGCAGACAGGCCATCCTACGAGCAGTACTTC. This gives the protein CAIAPADRPSYEQYF.

Written as DNA, the CDR3 is TGTGCCAGCAGTGGAGGACAGCCCTACGAGCAGTACTTC. As protein: CASSGGQPYEQYF. The J gene is TRBJ2-7, the V gene TRBV6-1; perhaps TRBD1 as D (6 bases). CDR1 is MNHNS and CDR2 is SASEGT in the germline V gene. V was pared by 4 bases and J by 2 bases, with 9 bases between. The length of the CDR3 is 13 residues.

V usage is TRBV2 and J usage is TRBJ2-1; 8 nucleotides line up with TRBD2. From germline, CDR1 is SNHLY and CDR2 FYNNEI. Trimming took 8 bases from V and 0 from J; bases not matched to a gene: 6. The CDR3 totals 15 residues. As DNA, the CDR3 is TGTGCCAGCGTGGCGGGGGGCAGCTCCTACAATGAGCAGTTCTTC. It translates to CASVAGGSSYNEQFF.

The CDR3 protein is CAWSTYQGFRYF. The CDR3 bases are TGTGCCTGGAGTACATACCAGGGGTTTCGGTACTTC. The J gene is TRBJ2-7, the V gene TRBV30, with a possible D match to TRBD1 (6 bases). The V end lost 2 bases, the J end lost 12 bases, and 17 bases lay between the germline ends. CDR1 and CDR2 (germline): GTSNPN, SVGIG (reference sequence). This CDR3 spans 12 amino acids.

The chain employs TRBV15 and TRBJ2-2, with 7 bases lining up with TRBD2. The germline V gene encodes CDR1 LNHNV and CDR2 YYDKDF (reference sequence). Trimming at V came to 8 bases and at J to 4 bases, leaving 7 bases not matched to a gene. This CDR3 is built from 14 residues. CDR3 coding DNA: TGTGCCACCGGACTAGGTTTAGGCACCGGGGAGCTGTTTTTT. It yields the protein CATGLGLGTGELFF.

This sequence joins TRBV2 and TRBJ2-1; D not resolved. The germline gives CDR1 SNHLY, CDR2 FYNNEI. Trimming took 10 bases from V and 7 from J, leaving 20 bases between them. CDR3 size: 14 residues. The chain's CDR3 is CATAPGSYRNEQFF. CDR3 coding DNA: TGTGCCACGGCTCCCGGGTCTTATCGGAATGAGCAGTTCTTC.

The rearrangement uses TRBV14 and TRBJ2-7; 11 nucleotides line up with TRBD1. V lost 0 bases and J lost 3; bases outside the gene matches: 7. CDR3 size: 17 residues. Germline V lookup: CDR1 SGHDN, CDR2 FVKESK. The CDR3 sequence: CASSQDQRTGGRYEQYF. The CDR3 bases are TGTGCCAGCAGCCAAGATCAGAGGACAGGGGGCCGCTACGAGCAGTACTTC.

Details on this clone: The junction differs from germline at one of its ends, possibly a read error. The gene calls are TRBV7-2 and TRBJ2-1; TRBD2 is a possible D gene (6 bases). CDR1 is SGHTA and CDR2 is FQGNSA in the germline V gene. The length of the CDR3 is 15 residues. CDR3 nucleotide sequence: TGTGCCAGCAGCGTAGCCGGGACTGTGATCAATGAGCAGTTCTTC. Translated, it gives CASSVAGTVINEQFF.

This sequence joins TRBV18 and TRBJ1-1; tentative D call: TRBD1 (6 bases). V was pared by 4 bases and J by 1 base, with 13 bases between. Germline CDR1 is KGHSH and CDR2 is LQKENI. The CDR3 spans 15 residues. The CDR3 DNA sequence: TGTGCCAGCTCACAACCGGGACAAGCGAACACTGAAGCTTTCTTT. It encodes CASSQPGQANTEAFF.

The chain uses TRBV7-7 and TRBJ2-1, with 11 nucleotides matching TRBD2. CDR1 and CDR2 (germline): SSHAT, FNYEAQ (reference sequence). The CDR3 totals 16 residues. V shed 3 bases and J 3 bases; nucleotides not matched to a gene: 4. This CDR3 reads CASSLSGTSGYNEQFF. CDR3 in DNA: TGTGCCAGCAGCTTGTCCGGGACTAGCGGCTACAATGAGCAGTTCTTC.